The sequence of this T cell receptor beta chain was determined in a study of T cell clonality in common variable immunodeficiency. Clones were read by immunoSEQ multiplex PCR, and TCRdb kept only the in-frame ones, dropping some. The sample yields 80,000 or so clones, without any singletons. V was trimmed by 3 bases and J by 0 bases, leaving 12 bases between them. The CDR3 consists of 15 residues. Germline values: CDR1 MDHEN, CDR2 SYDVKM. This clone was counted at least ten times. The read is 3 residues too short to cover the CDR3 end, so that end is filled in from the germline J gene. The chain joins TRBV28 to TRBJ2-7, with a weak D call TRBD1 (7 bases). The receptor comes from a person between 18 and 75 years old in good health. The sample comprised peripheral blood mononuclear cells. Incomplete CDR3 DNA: TGTGCCAGCAGTTTCAGGGGGGTATCCTCCTACGAG. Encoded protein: CASSFRGVSSYE. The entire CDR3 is CASSFRGVSSYEQYF.